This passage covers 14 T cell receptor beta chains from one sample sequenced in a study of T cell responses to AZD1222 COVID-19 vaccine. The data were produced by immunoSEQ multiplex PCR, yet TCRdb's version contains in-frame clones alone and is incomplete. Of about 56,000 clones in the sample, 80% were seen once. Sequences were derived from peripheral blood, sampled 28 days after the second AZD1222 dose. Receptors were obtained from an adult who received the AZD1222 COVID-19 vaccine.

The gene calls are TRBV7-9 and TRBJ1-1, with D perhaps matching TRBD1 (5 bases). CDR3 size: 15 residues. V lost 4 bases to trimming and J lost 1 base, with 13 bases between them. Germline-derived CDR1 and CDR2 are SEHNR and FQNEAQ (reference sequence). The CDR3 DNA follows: TGTGCCAGCAGCTCGACGGGGAGGGGGAACACTGAAGCTTTCTTT. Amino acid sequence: CASSSTGRGNTEAFF.

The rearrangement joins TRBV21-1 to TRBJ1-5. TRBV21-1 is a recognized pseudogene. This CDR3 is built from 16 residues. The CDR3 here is CASSPLHRGSNQPQHF. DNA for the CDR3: TGTGCCAGCAGCCCTTTGCATAGAGGCAGCAATCAGCCCCAGCATTTT.

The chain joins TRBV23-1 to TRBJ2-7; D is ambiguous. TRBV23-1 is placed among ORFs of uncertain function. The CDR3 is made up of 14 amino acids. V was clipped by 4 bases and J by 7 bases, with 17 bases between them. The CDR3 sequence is CASSRPSPVREQYV. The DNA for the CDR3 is TGCGCCAGCAGTCGCCCTTCCCCTGTTCGGGAGCAGTACGTC.

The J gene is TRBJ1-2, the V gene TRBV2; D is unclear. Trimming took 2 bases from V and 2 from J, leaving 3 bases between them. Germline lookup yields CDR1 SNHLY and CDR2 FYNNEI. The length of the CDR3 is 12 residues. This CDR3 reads CASSEPNYGYTF. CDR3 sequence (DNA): TGTGCCAGCAGTGAACCCAACTATGGCTACACCTTC.

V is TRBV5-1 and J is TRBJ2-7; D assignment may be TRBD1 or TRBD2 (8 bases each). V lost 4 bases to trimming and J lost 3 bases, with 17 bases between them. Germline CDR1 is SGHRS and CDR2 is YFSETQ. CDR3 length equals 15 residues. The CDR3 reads CASSVRTGTSYEQYF. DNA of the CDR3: TGCGCCAGCAGCGTAAGGACAGGGACTAGCTACGAGCAGTACTTC.

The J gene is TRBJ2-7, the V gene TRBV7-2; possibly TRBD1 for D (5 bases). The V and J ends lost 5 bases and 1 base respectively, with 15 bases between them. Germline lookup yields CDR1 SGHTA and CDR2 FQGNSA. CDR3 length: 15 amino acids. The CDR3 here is CASSPLGVGSYEQYF. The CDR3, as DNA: TGTGCCAGCAGCCCCCTAGGGGTGGGATCCTACGAGCAGTACTTC.

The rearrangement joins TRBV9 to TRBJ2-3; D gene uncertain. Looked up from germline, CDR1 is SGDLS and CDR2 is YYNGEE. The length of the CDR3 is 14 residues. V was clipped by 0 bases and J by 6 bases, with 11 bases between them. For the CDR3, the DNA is TGTGCCAGCAGCGTAGGGCTGGAGTCGGATACGCAGTATTTT. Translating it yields CASSVGLESDTQYF.

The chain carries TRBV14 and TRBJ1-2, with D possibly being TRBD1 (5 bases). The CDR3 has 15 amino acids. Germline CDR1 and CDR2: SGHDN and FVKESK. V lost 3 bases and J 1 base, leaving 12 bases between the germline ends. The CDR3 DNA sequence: TGTGCCAGCAGCCAGGGGCCGGGACTTAACTATGGCTACACCTTC. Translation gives CASSQGPGLNYGYTF.

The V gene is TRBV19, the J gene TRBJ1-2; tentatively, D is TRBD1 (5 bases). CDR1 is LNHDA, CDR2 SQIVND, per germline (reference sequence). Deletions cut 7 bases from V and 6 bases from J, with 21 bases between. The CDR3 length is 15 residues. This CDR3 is CASIGGASPFNGYTF. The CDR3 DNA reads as TGTGCCAGTATCGGTGGGGCCAGCCCCTTTAATGGCTACACCTTC.

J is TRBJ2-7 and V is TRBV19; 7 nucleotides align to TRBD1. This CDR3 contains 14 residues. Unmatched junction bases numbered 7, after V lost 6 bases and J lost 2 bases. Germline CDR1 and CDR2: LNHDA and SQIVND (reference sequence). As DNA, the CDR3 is TGTGCCAGTAGCGCGACAGGGAATCCCTACGAGCAGTACGTC. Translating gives CASSATGNPYEQYV.

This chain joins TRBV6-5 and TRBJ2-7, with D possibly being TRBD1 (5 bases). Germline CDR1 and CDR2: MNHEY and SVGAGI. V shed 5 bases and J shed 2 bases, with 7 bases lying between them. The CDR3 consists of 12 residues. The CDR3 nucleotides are TGTGCCAGCAGTCCCAGGGCCTACGAGCAGTACTTC. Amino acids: CASSPRAYEQYF.

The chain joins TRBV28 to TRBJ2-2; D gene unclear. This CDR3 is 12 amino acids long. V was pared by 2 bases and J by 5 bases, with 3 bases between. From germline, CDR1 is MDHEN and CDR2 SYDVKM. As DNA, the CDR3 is TGTGCCAGCAGTTTAAGGACCGGGGAGCTGTTTTTT. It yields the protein CASSLRTGELFF.

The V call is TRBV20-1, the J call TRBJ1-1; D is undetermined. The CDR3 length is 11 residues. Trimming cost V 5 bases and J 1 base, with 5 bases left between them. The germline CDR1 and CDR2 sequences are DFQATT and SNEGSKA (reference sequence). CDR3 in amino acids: CSAGKNTEAFF. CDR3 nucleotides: TGCAGTGCTGGAAAGAACACTGAAGCTTTCTTT.

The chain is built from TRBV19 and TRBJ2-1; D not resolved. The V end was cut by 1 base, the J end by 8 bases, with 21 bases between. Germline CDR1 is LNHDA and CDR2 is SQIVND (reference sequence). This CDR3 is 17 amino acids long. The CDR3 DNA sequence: TGTGCCAGTAGTATAGCGTTGCAGGAGATTTTTAGGGATGAGCAGTTCTTC. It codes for CASSIALQEIFRDEQFF.